This T cell receptor (beta chain) was observed in a study of OX40 agonist ivuxolimab in advanced cancers. On the study more broadly: A history of anti-PD-1, anti-PD-L1 or anti-CTLA-4 therapy was acceptable, and over 30% had some.

The assay was immunoSEQ multiplex PCR, and TCRdb's table has in-frame clones only and misses some. Of 100,000 or so clones listed, over 75% are singletons. Blood draws occurred at baseline, cycle 4 day 1, and cycle 7 day 1. The sequence came from an adult with an advanced solid tumor such as melanoma, head and neck, liver or kidney cancer. Sequencing was performed on CD4+ or CD8+ T cells sorted from blood, taken in a trial of the OX40 agonist ivuxolimab.

The CDR3 protein is CASRENYRGRDQPQHF. Here the CDR3 DNA reads TGTGCCAGCAGAGAGAATTACAGGGGGCGCGATCAGCCCCAGCATTTT. This chain uses TRBV28 with TRBJ1-5; 9 bases map to TRBD1. The V and J ends lost 6 bases and 5 bases, in that order; junction bases with no gene match: 11. There are 16 residues in the CDR3. CDR1 is MDHEN, CDR2 SYDVKM, per germline.